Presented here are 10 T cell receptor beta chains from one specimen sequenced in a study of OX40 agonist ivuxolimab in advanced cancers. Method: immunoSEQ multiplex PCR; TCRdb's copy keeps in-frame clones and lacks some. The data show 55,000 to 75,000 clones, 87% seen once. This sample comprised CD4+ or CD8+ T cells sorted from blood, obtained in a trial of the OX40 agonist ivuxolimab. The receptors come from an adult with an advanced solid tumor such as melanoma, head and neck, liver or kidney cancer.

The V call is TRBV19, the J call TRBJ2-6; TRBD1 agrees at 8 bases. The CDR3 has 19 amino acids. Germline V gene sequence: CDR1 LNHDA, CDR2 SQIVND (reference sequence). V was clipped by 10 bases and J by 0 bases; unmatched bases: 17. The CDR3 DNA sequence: TGTGCCACCAAATACTCAGGGGGCCCCCTCTCCTCTGGGGCCAACGTCCTGACTTTC. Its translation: CATKYSGGPLSSGANVLTF.

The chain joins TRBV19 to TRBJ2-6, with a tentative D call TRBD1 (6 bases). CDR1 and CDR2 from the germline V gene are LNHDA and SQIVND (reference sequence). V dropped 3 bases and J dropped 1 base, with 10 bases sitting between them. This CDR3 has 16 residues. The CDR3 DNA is TGTGCCAGTAGTATCACAGGGAGTTCTGGGGCCAACGTCCTGACTTTC. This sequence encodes CASSITGSSGANVLTF.

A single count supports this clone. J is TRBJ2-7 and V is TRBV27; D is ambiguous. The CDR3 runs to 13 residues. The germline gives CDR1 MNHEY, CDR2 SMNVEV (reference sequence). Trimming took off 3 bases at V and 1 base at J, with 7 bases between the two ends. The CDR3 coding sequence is TGTGCCAGCAGTTTTTTGGGGTCCTACGAGCAGTACTTC. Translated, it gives CASSFLGSYEQYF.

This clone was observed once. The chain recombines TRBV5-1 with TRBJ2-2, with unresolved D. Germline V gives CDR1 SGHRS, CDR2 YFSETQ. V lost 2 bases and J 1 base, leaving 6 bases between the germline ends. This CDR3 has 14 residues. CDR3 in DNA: TGCGCCAGCAGCTTAATCGTGAACACCGGGGAGCTGTTTTTT. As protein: CASSLIVNTGELFF.

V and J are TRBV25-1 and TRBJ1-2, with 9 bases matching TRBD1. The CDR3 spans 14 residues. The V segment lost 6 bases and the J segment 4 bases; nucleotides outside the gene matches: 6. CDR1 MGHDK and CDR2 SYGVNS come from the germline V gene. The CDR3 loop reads CASSAGQGFYGYTF. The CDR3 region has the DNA TGTGCCAGCAGCGCGGGACAGGGCTTCTATGGCTACACCTTC.

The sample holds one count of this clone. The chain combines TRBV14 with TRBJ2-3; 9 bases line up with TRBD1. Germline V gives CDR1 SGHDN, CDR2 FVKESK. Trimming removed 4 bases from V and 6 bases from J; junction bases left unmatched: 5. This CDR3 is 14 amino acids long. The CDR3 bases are TGTGCCAGCAGCCGGGACAGGGCGGCGGATACGCAGTATTTT. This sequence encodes CASSRDRAADTQYF.

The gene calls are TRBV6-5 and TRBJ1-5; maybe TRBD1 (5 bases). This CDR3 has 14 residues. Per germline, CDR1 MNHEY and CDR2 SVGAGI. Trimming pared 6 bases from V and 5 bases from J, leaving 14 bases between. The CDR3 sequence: CASSDQGGHQPQHF. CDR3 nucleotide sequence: TGTGCCAGCAGCGACCAGGGCGGCCATCAGCCCCAGCATTTT.

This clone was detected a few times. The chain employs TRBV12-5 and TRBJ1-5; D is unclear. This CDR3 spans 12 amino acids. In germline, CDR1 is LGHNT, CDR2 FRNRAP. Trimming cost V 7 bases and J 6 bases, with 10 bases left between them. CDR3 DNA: TGTGCTAGTGCCGGGCCGGGTCAGCCCCAGCATTTT. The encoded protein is CASAGPGQPQHF. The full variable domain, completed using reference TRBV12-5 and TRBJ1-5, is DARVTQTPRHKVTEMGQEVTMRCQPILGHNTVFWYRQTMMQGLELLAYFRNRAPLDDSGMPKDRFSAEMPDATLATLKIQPSEPRDSAVYFCASAGPGQPQHFGDGTRLSIL.

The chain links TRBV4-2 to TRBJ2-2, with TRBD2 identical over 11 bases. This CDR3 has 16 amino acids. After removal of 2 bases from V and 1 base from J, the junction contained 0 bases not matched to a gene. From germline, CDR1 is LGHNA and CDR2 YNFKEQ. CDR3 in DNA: TGTGCCAGCAGCCAACTAGCGGGGGGGAACACCGGGGAGCTGTTTTTT. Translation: CASSQLAGGNTGELFF.

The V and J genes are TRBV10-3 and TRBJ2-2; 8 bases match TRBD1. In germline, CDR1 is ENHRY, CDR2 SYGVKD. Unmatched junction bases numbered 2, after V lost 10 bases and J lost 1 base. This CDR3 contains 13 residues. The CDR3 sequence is CATGTGNTGELFF. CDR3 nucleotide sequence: TGTGCCACAGGGACAGGGAACACCGGGGAGCTGTTTTTT.